This T cell receptor (beta chain) comes out of a study of T cells in Graves' hyperthyroidism and ophthalmopathy. Study as a whole: Peripheral blood was collected at initial diagnosis, before any treatment.

Patients aged 18 to 65 with hyperthyroidism were newly diagnosed, with duration under 2 months. Germline lookup yields CDR1 SGHAT and CDR2 FQNNGV. This CDR3 has 15 amino acids. Trimming removed 7 bases from V and 2 bases from J; junction bases left unmatched: 7. RNA transcripts yielded amplified TCR beta CDR3 regions. The HTBI set primed first-round TCR CDR3 RT-PCR. TCRdb redid the calling of the multiplex PCR reads with MiXCR, one entry per CDR3 protein. The profile shows roughly 800,000 distinct CDR3 sequences, 35% to 40% of them singletons. The V call is TRBV11-2, the J call TRBJ1-3; 8 positions agree with TRBD1. Sequencing was done on a sample of blood. The source is a man aged 18 to 30 with Graves' hyperthyroidism. As DNA, the CDR3 is TGTGCCAGCACCTCACTGACAGGGGCTGGAAACACCATATATTTT. Its translation is CASTSLTGAGNTIYF.